This TCR beta chain was obtained from a study of blood T cell repertoires in COVID-19. TCRdb's table, derived via immunoSEQ multiplex PCR, lists solely in-frame clones and lacks some. The sample lists about 240,000 clones, about 88% occurring once. The germline V gene has CDR1 MNHEY and CDR2 SVGAGI. The trim removed 10 bases at V and 5 bases at J, leaving 8 bases unmatched. This CDR3 has 14 residues. The TCR was taken from a woman aged 70-85 years with active or convalescent COVID-19. The sample was peripheral blood. The chain couples TRBV6-5 to TRBJ2-2; 9 bases align to TRBD1. In DNA, the CDR3 is TGTGCCACCCGGACAGGGGATGTGACCGGGGAGCTGTTTTTT. This translates into CATRTGDVTGELFF.